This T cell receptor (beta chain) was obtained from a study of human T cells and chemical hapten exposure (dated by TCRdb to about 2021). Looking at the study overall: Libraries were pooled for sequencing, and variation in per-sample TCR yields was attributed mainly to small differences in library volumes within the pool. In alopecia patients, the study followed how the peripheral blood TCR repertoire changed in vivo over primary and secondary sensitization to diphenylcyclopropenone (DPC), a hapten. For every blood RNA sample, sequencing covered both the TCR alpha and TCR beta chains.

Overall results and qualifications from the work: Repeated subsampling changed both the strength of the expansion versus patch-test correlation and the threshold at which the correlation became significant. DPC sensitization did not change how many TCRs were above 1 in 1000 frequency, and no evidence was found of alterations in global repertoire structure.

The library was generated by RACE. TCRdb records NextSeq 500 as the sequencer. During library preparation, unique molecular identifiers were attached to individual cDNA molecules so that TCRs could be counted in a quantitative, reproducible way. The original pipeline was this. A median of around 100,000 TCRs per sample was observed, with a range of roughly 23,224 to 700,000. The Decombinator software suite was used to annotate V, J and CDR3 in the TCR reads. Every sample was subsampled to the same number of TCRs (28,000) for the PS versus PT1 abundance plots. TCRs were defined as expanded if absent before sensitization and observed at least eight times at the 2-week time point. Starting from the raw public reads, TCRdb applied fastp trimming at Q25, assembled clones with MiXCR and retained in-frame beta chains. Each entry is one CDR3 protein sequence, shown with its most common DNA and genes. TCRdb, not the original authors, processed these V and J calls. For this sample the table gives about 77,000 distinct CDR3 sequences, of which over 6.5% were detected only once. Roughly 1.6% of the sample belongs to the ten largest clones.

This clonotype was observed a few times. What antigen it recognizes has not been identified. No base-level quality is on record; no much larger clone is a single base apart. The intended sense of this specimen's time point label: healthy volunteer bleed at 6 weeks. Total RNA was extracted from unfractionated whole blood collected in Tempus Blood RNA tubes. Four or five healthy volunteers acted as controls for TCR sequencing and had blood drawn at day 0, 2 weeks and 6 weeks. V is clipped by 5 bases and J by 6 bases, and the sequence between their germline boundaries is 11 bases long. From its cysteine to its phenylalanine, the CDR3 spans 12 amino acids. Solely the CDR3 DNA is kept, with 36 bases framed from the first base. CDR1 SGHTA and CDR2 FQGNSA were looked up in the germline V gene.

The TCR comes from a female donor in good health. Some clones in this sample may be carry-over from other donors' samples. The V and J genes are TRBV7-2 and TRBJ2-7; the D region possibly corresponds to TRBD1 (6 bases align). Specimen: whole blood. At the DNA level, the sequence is TGTGCCAGCAGCGACACAGGGCCCGAGCAGTACTTC. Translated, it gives CASSDTGPEQYF.